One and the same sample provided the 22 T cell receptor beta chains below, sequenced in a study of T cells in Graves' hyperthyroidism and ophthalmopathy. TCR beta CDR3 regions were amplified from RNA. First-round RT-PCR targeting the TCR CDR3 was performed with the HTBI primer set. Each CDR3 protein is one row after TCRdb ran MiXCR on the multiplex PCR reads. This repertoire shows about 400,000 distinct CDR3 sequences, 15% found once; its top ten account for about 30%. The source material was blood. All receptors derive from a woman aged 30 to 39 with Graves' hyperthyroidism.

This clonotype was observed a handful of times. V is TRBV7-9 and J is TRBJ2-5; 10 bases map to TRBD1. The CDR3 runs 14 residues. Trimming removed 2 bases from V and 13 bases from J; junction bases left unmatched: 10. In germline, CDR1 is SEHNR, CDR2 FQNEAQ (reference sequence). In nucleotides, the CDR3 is TGTGCCAGCAGCTTAAACCCGGGACAGGGGAGTCCGTACTTC. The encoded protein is CASSLNPGQGSPYF.

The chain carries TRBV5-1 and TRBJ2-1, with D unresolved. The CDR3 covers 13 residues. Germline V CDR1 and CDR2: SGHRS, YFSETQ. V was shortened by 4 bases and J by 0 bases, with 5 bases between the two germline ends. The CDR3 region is CASSTSSYNEQFF. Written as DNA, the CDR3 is TGCGCCAGCAGCACGAGCTCCTACAATGAGCAGTTCTTC.

CDR3 region: CSVATNQETQYF. As DNA, the CDR3 is TGCAGCGTTGCCACCAACCAAGAGACCCAGTACTTC. J is TRBJ2-5 and V is TRBV29-1, with unresolved D. The CDR3 is 12 amino acids. V dropped 4 bases and J dropped 0 bases, with 6 bases sitting between them. Germline CDR1 SQVTM, CDR2 ANQGSEA.

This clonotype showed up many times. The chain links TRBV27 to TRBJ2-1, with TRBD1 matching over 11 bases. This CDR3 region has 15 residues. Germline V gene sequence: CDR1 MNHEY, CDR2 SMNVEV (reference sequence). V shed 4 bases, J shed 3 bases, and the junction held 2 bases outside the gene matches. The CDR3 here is CASSWGTGGYNEQFF. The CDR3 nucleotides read TGTGCCAGCAGTTGGGGGACAGGGGGCTACAATGAGCAGTTCTTC.

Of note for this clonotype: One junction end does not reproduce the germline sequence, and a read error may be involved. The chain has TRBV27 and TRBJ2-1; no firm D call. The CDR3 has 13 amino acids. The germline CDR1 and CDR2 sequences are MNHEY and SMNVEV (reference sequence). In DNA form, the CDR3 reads TGTGCCAGTAGAACCGGACCGTCAATGAGGAGTCTCTTC. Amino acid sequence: CASRTGPSMRSLF.

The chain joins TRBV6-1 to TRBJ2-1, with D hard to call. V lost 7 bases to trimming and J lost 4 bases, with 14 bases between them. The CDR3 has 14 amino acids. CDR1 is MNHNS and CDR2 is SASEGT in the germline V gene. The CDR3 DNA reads TGTGCCAGCAATCCCGAACGGAGATACAATGAGCAGTTCTTC. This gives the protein CASNPERRYNEQFF.

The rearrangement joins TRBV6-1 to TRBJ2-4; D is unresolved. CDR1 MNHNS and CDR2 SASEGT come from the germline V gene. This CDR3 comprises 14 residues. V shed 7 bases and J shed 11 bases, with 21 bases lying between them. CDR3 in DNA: TGTGCCAGCAACCCCAGGTTGAACGGCGGACTTCAGTACTTC. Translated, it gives CASNPRLNGGLQYF.

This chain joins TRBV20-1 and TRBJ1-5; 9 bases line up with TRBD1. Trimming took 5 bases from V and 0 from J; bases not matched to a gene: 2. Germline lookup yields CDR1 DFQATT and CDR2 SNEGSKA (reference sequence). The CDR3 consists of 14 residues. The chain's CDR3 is CSAGQGNSNQPQHF. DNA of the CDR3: TGCAGTGCTGGACAGGGGAATAGCAATCAGCCCCAGCATTTT.

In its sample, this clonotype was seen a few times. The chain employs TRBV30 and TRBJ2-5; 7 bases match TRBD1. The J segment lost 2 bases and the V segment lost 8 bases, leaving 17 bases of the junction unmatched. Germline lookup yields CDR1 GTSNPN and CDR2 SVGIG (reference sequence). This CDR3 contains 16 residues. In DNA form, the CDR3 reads TGTGCCAGCAGCCAAGAAGTCGGACAGGCGCAAGAGACCCAGTACTTC. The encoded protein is CASSQEVGQAQETQYF.

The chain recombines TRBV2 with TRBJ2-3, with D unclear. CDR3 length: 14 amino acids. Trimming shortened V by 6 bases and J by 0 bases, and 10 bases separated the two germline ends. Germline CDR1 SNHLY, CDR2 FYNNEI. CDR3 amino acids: CASRITSSTDTQYF. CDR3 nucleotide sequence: TGTGCCAGCAGGATAACCTCTAGCACAGATACGCAGTATTTT. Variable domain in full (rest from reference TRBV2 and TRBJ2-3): EPEVTQTPSHQVTQMGQEVILRCVPISNHLYFYWYRQILGQKVEFLVSFYNNEISEKSEIFDDQFSVERPDGSNFTLKIRSTKLEDSAMYFCASRITSSTDTQYFGPGTRLTVL.

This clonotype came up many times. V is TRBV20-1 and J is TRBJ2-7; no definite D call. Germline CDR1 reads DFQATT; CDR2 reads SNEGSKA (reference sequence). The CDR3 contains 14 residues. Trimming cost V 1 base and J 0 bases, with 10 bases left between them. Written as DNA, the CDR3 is TGCAGTGCTAGAGCCCCATCAAGCTCCTACGAGCAGTACTTC. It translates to CSARAPSSSYEQYF.

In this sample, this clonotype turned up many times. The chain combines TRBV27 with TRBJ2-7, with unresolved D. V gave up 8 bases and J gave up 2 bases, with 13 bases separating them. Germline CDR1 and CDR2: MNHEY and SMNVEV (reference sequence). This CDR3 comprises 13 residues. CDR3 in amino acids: CASGQAETYEQYF. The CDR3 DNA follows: TGTGCCAGCGGGCAGGCTGAAACCTACGAGCAGTACTTC.

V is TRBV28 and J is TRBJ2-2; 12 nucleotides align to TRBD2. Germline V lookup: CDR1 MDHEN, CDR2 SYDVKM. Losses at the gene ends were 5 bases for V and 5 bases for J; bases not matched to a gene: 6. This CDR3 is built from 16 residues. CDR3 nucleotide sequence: TGTGCCAGCAGTGGGCTAGCGGGAGGGGAAACCGGGGAGCTGTTTTTT. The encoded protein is CASSGLAGGETGELFF.

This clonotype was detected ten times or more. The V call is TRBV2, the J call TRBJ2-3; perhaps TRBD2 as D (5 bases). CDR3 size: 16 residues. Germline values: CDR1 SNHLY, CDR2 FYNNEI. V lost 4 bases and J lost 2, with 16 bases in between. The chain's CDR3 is CASSGGRVSYTDTQYF. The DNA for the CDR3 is TGTGCCAGCAGTGGAGGGCGGGTATCTTACACAGATACGCAGTATTTT.

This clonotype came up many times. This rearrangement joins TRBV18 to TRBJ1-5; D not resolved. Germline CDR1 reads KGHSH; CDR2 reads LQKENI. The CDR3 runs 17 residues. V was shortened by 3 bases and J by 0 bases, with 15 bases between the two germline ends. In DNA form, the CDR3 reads TGTGCCAGCTCACCCAACGCTCTTACTTATAGCAATCAGCCCCAGCATTTT. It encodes CASSPNALTYSNQPQHF. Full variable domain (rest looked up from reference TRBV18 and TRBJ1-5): NAGVMQNPRHLVRRRGQEARLRCSPMKGHSHVYWYRQLPEEGLKFMVYLQKENIIDESGMPKERFSAEFPKEGPSILRIQQVVRGDSAAYFCASSPNALTYSNQPQHFGDGTRLSIL.

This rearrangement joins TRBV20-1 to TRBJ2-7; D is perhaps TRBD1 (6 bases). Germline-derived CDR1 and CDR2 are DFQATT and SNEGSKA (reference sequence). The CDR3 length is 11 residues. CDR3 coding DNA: TGCAGCGAGGACAGCCTCCGGGAGCAGTACTTC. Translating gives CSEDSLREQYF.

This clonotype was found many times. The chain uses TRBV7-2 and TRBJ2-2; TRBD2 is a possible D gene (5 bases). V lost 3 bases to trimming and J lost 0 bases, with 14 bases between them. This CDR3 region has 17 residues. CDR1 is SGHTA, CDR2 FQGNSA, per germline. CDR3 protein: CASSFPAENPNTGELFF. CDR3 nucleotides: TGTGCCAGCAGCTTCCCAGCGGAGAACCCGAACACCGGGGAGCTGTTTTTT.

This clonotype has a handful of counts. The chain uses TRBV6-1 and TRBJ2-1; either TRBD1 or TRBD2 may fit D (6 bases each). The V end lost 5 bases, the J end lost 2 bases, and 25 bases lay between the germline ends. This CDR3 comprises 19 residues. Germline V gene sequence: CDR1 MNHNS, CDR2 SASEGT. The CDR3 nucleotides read TGTGCCAGCAGTTCCCCAAATTCGGCCCCCGGGGGCCCCTACAATGAGCAGTTCTTC. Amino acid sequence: CASSSPNSAPGGPYNEQFF.

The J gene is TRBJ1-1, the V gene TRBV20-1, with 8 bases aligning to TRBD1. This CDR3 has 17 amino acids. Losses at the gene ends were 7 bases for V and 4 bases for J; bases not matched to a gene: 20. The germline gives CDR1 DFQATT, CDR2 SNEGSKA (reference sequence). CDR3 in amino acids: CSGDRGKSWVAVTEAFF. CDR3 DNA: TGCAGTGGCGACAGGGGAAAAAGTTGGGTTGCGGTCACTGAAGCTTTCTTT.

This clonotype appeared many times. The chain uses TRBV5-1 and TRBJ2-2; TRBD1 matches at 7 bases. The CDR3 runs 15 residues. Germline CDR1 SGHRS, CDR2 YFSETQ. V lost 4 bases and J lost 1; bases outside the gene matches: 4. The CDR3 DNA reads TGCGCCAGCAGCCAGGGGACAGAGAACACCGGGGAGCTGTTTTTT. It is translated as CASSQGTENTGELFF.

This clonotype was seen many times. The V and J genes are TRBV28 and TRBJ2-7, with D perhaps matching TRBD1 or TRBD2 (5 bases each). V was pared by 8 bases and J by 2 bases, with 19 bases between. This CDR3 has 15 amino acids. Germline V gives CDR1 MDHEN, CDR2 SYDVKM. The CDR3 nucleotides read TGTGCCAGCGTTGTGGGACCGCAGGCACCCTACGAGCAGTACTTC. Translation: CASVVGPQAPYEQYF. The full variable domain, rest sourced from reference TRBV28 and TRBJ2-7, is DVKVTQSSRYLVKRTGEKVFLECVQDMDHENMFWYRQDPGLGLRLIYFSYDVKMKEKGDIPEGYSVSREKKERFSLILESASTNQTSMYLCASVVGPQAPYEQYFGPGTRLTVT.

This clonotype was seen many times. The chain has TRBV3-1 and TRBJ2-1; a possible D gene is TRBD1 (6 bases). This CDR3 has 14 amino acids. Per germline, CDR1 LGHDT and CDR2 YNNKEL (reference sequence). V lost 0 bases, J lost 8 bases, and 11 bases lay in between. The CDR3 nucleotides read TGTGCCAGCAGCCAAGAATACAGGGTCCATGAGCAGTTCTTC. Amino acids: CASSQEYRVHEQFF.